This T cell receptor (beta chain) originates from a study of blood T cell repertoires in COVID-19. Across the study: The analysed material was cDNA or gDNA that came from T cells, B-cell-depleted T cells, or PBMCs.

The assay was immunoSEQ multiplex PCR, and TCRdb's table has in-frame clones only and misses some. The sample holds about 63,000 clones, about 78% seen once. The germline V gene encodes CDR1 SEHNR and CDR2 FQNEAQ (reference sequence). Trimming cost V 5 bases and J 0 bases, with 10 bases left between them. The CDR3 contains 15 residues. The V call is TRBV7-9, the J call TRBJ1-4; D is perhaps TRBD1 (5 bases). The sample taken for sequencing was peripheral blood. The sequence was collected from a woman older than 75 with acute or convalescent COVID-19. CDR3 loop: CASSPHRPTNEKLFF. The CDR3 DNA is TGTGCCAGCAGCCCCCACAGGCCAACTAATGAAAAACTGTTTTTT.